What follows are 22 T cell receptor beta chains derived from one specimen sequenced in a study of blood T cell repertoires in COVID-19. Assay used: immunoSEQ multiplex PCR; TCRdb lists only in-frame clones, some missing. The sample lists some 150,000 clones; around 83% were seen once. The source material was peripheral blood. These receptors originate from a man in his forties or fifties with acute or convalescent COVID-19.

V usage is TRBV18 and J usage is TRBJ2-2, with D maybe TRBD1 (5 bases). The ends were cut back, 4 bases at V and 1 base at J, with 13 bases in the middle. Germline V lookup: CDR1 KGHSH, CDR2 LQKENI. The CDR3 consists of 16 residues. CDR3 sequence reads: CASSLNARENTGELFF. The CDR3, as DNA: TGTGCCAGCTCACTCAACGCCAGGGAGAACACCGGGGAGCTGTTTTTT.

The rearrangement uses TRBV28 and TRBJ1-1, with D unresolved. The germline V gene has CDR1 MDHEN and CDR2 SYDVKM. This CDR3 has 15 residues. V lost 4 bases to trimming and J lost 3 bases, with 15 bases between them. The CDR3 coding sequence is TGTGCCAGCAGTTCCGCCGGCACTGGAGACACTGAAGCTTTCTTT. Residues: CASSSAGTGDTEAFF.

This CDR3 is CASSYSIPQVNQPQHF. CDR3 DNA: TGTGCCAGCAGTTACTCGATTCCGCAGGTCAATCAGCCCCAGCATTTT. The rearrangement joins TRBV6-6 to TRBJ1-5; D gene unclear. Trimming stripped 0 bases from V and 3 bases from J, with 12 bases between. This CDR3 comprises 16 residues. Germline CDR1 and CDR2: MNHNY and SVGAGI (reference sequence).

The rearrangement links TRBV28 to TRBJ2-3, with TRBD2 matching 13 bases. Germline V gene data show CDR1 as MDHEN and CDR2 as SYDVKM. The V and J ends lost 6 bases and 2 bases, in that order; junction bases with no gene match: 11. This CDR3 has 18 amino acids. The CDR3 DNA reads TGTGCCAGCAGGTGGACTAGCGGGGGCCTCCGGTTCACAGATACGCAGTATTTT. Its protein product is CASRWTSGGLRFTDTQYF.

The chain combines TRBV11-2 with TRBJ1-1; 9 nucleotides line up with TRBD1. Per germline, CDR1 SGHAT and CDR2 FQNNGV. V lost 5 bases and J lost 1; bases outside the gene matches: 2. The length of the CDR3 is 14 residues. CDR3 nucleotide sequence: TGTGCCAGCAGCGGACAGGGGAGGAACACTGAAGCTTTCTTT. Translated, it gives CASSGQGRNTEAFF. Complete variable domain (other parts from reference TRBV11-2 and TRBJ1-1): EAGVAQSPRYKIIEKRQSVAFWCNPISGHATLYWYQQILGQGPKLLIQFQNNGVVDDSQLPKDRFSAERLKGVDSTLKIQPAKLEDSAVYLCASSGQGRNTEAFFGQGTRLTVV.

The CDR3 region has the DNA TGTGCCAGCAGTCCCAGGGGGTCCCATGGCTACACCTTC. It codes for CASSPRGSHGYTF. This chain joins TRBV6-5 and TRBJ1-2; 7 nucleotides agree with TRBD1. V was clipped by 5 bases and J by 6 bases; unmatched bases: 6. Germline CDR1 and CDR2: MNHEY and SVGAGI. The CDR3 contains 13 residues.

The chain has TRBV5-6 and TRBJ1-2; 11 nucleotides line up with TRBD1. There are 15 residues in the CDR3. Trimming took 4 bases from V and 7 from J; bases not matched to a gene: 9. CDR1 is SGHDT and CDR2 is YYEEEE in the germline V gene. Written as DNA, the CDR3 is TGTGCCAGCAGCATCGGACAGGGGGCGTTGGGTGGCTACACCTTC. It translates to CASSIGQGALGGYTF. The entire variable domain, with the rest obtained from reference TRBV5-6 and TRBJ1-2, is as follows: DAGVTQSPTHLIKTRGQQVTLRCSPKSGHDTVSWYQQALGQGPQFIFQYYEEEERQRGNFPDRFSGHQFPNYSSELNVNALLLGDSALYLCASSIGQGALGGYTFGSGTRLTVV.

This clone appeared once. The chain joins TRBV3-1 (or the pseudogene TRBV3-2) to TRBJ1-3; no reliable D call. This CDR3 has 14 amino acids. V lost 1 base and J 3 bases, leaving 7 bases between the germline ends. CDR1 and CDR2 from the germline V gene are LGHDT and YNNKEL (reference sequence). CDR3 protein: CASSQGRYGNTIYF. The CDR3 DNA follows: TGTGCCAGCAGCCAAGGGAGGTATGGAAACACCATATATTTT.

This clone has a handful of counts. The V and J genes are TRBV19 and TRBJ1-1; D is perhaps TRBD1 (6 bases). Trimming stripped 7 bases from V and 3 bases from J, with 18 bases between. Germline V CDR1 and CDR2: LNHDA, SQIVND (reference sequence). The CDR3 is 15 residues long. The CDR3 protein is CASKAGTQRDTEAFF. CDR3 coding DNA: TGTGCCAGTAAAGCCGGGACACAAAGGGACACTGAAGCTTTCTTT.

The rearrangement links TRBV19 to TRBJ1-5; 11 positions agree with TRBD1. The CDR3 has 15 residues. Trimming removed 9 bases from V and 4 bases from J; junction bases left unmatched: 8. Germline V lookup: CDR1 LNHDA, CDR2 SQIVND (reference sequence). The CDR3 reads CASRRTGGGNQPQHF. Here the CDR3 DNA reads TGTGCCAGCAGGCGGACAGGGGGCGGGAATCAGCCCCAGCATTTT.

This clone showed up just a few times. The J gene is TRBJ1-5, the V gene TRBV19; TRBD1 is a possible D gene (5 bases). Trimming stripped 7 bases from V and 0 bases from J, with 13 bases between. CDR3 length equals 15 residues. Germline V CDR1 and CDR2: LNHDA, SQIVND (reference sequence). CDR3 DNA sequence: TGTGCCAGTACCCCGACAGAAAATAGCAATCAGCCCCAGCATTTT. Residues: CASTPTENSNQPQHF.

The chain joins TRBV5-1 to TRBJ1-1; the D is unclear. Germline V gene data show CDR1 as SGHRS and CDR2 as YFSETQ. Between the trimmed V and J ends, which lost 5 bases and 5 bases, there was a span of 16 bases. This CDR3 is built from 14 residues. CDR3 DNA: TGCGCCAGCAGAATGCGCGACACTAGGACTGAAGCTTTCTTT. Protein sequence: CASRMRDTRTEAFF.

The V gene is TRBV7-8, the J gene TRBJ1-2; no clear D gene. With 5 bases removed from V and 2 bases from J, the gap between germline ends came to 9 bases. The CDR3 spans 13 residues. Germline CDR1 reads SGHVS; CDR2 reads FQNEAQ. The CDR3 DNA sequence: TGTGCCAGCAGCCCCAAATTGAACTATGGCTACACCTTC. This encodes CASSPKLNYGYTF.

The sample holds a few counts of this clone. CDR3 amino acids: CAISESGGKTQYF. CDR3 nucleotide sequence: TGTGCCATCAGTGAGTCAGGGGGAAAGACCCAGTACTTC. The rearrangement uses TRBV10-3 and TRBJ2-5; maybe TRBD1 (6 bases). Trimming pared 0 bases from V and 6 bases from J, leaving 8 bases between. The CDR3 sequence is 13 residues long. Germline V CDR1 and CDR2: ENHRY, SYGVKD.

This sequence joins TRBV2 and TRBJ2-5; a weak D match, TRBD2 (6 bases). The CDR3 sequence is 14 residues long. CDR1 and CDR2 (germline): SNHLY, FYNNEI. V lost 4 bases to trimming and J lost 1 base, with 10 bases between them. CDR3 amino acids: CASSVGGAQETQYF. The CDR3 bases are TGTGCCAGCAGTGTGGGCGGGGCCCAAGAGACCCAGTACTTC.

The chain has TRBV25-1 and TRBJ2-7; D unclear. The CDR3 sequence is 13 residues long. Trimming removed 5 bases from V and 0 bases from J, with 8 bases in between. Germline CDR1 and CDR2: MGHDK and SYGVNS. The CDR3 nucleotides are TGTGCCAGCAGTTCGACTTCCTCCTACGAGCAGTACTTC. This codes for CASSSTSSYEQYF.

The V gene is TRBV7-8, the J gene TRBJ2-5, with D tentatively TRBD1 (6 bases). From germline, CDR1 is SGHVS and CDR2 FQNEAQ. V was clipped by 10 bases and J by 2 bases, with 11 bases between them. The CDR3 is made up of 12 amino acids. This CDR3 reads CATGQTQETQYF. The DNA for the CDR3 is TGTGCCACTGGACAGACTCAAGAGACCCAGTACTTC.

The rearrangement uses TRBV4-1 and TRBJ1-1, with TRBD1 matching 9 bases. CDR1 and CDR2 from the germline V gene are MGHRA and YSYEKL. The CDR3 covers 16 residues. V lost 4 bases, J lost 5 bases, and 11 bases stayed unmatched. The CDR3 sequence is CASSPPGTGSRTEAFF. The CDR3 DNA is TGCGCCAGCAGCCCGCCCGGGACAGGGTCTAGGACTGAAGCTTTCTTT.

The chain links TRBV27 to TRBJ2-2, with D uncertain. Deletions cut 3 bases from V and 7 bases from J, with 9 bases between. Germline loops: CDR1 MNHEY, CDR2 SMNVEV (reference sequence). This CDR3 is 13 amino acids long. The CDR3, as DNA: TGTGCCAGCAGTTTCAGGATTGGCGGGGAGCTGTTTTTT. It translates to CASSFRIGGELFF.

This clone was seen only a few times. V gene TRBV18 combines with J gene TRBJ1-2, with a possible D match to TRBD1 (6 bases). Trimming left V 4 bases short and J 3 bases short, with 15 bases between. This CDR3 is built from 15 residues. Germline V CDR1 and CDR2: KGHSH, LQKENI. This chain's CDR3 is CASSRGGAEDYGYTF. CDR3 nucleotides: TGTGCCAGCTCACGAGGGGGGGCTGAGGACTATGGCTACACCTTC. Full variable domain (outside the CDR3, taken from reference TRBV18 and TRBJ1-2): NAGVMQNPRHLVRRRGQEARLRCSPMKGHSHVYWYRQLPEEGLKFMVYLQKENIIDESGMPKERFSAEFPKEGPSILRIQQVVRGDSAAYFCASSRGGAEDYGYTFGSGTRLTVV.

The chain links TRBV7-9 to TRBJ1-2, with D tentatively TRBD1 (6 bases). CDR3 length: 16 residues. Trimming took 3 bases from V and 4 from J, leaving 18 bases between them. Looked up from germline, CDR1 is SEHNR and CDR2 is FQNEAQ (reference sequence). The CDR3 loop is CASSLLLDRTAYGYTF. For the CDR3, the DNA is TGTGCCAGCAGCTTGCTCCTAGACAGGACCGCCTATGGCTACACCTTC. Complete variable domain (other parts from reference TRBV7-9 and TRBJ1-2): DTGVSQNPRHKITKRGQNVTFRCDPISEHNRLYWYRQTLGQGPEFLTYFQNEAQLEKSRLLSDRFSAERPKGSFSTLEIQRTEQGDSAMYLCASSLLLDRTAYGYTFGSGTRLTVV.

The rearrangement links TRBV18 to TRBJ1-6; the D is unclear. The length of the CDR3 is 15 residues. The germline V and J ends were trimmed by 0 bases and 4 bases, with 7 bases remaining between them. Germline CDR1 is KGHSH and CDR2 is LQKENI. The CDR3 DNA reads TGTGCCAGCTCACCACCGAGCCTATATAATTCACCCCTCCACTTT. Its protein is CASSPPSLYNSPLHF.